These 7 T cell receptor beta chains came from one sample sequenced in a study of breast tumors, draining lymph nodes, adjacent tissues. TCRdb ran MiXCR on the multiplex PCR reads and lists one entry per CDR3 protein. Altogether approximately 280,000 distinct CDR3 sequences are present, roughly 30% being singletons, with the ten largest covering around 1%. Breast cancer patients provided tissue from their axillary draining lymph nodes. Sample: axillary lymph node tissue. All receptors derive from a female donor with breast cancer. Some clones in this sample may be carry-over from other donors' samples.

V is TRBV6-5 and J is TRBJ2-7; the match to TRBD2 covers 7 bases. This CDR3 has 15 residues. Trimming took 5 bases from V and 2 from J; bases not matched to a gene: 9. Per germline, CDR1 MNHEY and CDR2 SVGAGI. The chain's CDR3 is CASSHASSGTYEQYF. CDR3 nucleotides: TGTGCCAGCAGTCACGCGTCTAGCGGAACCTACGAGCAGTACTTC.

This clonotype was recorded many times. The chain couples TRBV12-3 or TRBV12-4 to TRBJ2-3, with 9 nucleotides matching TRBD1. V lost 1 base and J lost 4; bases outside the gene matches: 6. The CDR3 sequence is 16 residues long. CDR3 sequence: CASSLEGTGRPDTQYF. DNA for the CDR3: TGTGCCAGCAGTTTAGAGGGGACAGGGAGACCAGATACGCAGTATTTT.

A note on this clonotype: This may come from a read error, since a much larger clone is one base off. The J gene is TRBJ2-2, the V gene TRBV6-1; D possibly corresponds to TRBD1 (5 bases). This CDR3 has 14 amino acids. Germline V gene lookup returns CDR1 MNHNS and CDR2 SASEGT. CDR3 amino acids: CVSRQGQNTGELFF. CDR3 coding DNA: TGTGTAAGCAGGCAGGGCCAGAACACCGGGGAGCTGTTTTTT.

Turning to this clonotype: This clone may be a read error of a much larger clone one base away. This sequence joins TRBV6-1 and TRBJ2-7; D might be TRBD1 (6 bases). CDR1 is MNHNS and CDR2 is SASEGT in the germline V gene. The CDR3 extends over 13 amino acids. CDR3 protein: CASSRTGSSEQYF. The DNA for the CDR3 is TGTGCCAGCAGTCGCACAGGGTCCTCCGAGCAGTACTTC.

This clonotype came up once. Given a much more abundant clone one base away, this may be a read error. The chain carries TRBV20-1 and TRBJ2-5; D perhaps matches TRBD2 (5 bases). In germline, CDR1 is DFQATT, CDR2 SNEGSKA (reference sequence). V was pared by 8 bases and J by 4 bases, with 14 bases between. The CDR3 is made up of 12 amino acids. The CDR3 here is CSTRGPRETQYF. The CDR3 nucleotides are TGCAGTACCAGAGGGCCAAGAGAGACCCAGTACTTC.

Turning to this clonotype: This may be a read error: a much more frequent sequence differs by one nucleotide. This rearrangement joins TRBV7-9 to TRBJ2-1, with TRBD1 identical over 8 bases. Germline CDR1 and CDR2: SEHNR and FQNEAQ (reference sequence). This CDR3 region has 15 residues. Here the CDR3 reads CASSPQDREGDEQLF. The CDR3 region has the DNA TGTGCCAGCAGCCCCCAGGACAGGGAAGGGGATGAGCAGCTCTTC.

This clonotype was detected ten times or more. The J gene is TRBJ2-1, the V gene TRBV20-1, with 11 bases matching TRBD2. Per germline, CDR1 DFQATT and CDR2 SNEGSKA (reference sequence). The CDR3 runs to 18 residues. V trimming: 0 bases; J trimming: 9 bases; junction bases outside the gene matches: 16. The CDR3 nucleotides read TGCAGTGCTAGAGATTTTTCGGGACTAGCGGCAGGAGGGGGTGAGCAGTTCTTC. Its protein product is CSARDFSGLAAGGGEQFF.